Included here is one TCR beta chain sequence, with context. Its matching antigen is unknown. The data were produced by immunoSEQ multiplex PCR, yet TCRdb's version contains in-frame clones alone and is incomplete. In the table there are about 1,400 clones, roughly 35% of which are singletons. The data stem from a study of T cells in localized non-small cell lung cancer. The study's findings and limits: Detection in adjacent lung was observed for a median about 50 of the top 100 tumor clones. With higher T cell density in blood came longer overall survival. Uninvolved adjacent lung had the highest recorded T cell clonality, with tumor below it. As only one tumor region underwent sequencing, heterogeneity remains possible.

Here the sequenced sample was lung tumor tissue, taken before any cancer treatment. This receptor was taken from a male donor older than 55 with stage III lung adenocarcinoma.

The CDR3 loop reads CASSRRQAYNEQFF. CDR3 nucleotide sequence: TGTGCCAGCAGCCGCCGACAGGCTTACAATGAGCAGTTCTTC. The chain links TRBV14 to TRBJ2-1, with D possibly matching TRBD1 (6 bases). V was shortened by 4 bases and J by 4 bases, with 11 bases between the two germline ends. The V gene's germline CDR1 is SGHDN and CDR2 FVKESK. The CDR3 loop spans 14 amino acids. The whole variable domain, remainder taken from reference TRBV14 and TRBJ2-1, is EAGVTQFPSHSVIEKGQTVTLRCDPISGHDNLYWYRRVMGKEIKFLLHFVKESKQDESGMPNNRFLAERTGGTYSTLKVQPAELEDSGVYFCASSRRQAYNEQFFGPGTRLTVL.